What follows describes a single T cell receptor beta chain. The antigen is unknown. The data are from a study of OX40 agonist ivuxolimab in advanced cancers. Overall study: Given to patients was ivuxolimab, an agonistic anti-OX40 (CD134) antibody. Partial responses were achieved by three patients, of whom one had hepatocellular carcinoma and two had cutaneous melanoma. Study-level points and caveats: Some of the lowest clonal expansion was seen in partial responders at 0.1-3.0 mg/kg.

Any history of autoimmune disease or systemic immunosuppression disqualified patients. V was clipped by 1 base and J by 6 bases; unmatched bases: 2. Germline CDR1 reads SEHNR; CDR2 reads FQNEAQ (reference sequence). This CDR3 comprises 14 residues. Method: immunoSEQ multiplex PCR; TCRdb's copy keeps in-frame clones and lacks some. The sample shows nearly 45,000 clones, roughly 90% of them seen only once. The source was CD4+ or CD8+ T cells sorted from blood, collected in a trial of the OX40 agonist ivuxolimab. This sequence was found in an adult with an advanced solid tumor such as melanoma, head and neck, liver or kidney cancer. The chain has TRBV7-9 and TRBJ2-1; 8 nucleotides agree with TRBD2. CDR3 in amino acids: CASSLERGPNEQFF. The CDR3 nucleotides are TGTGCCAGCAGCTTAGAGCGGGGGCCCAATGAGCAGTTCTTC.